This TCR beta chain came from a study of T cell repertoires in cytomegalovirus infection. The CDR3 contains 15 residues. Germline V gene data show CDR1 as MGHRA and CDR2 as YSYEKL. On this clonotype: The target antigen is unknown. A junction end diverges from the germline sequence, so it may reflect a read error.

Each CDR3 protein is one row after TCRdb ran MiXCR on the reads. Of 700,000 to 900,000 distinct CDR3 sequences in the sample, around 29% are singletons; the top ten hold around 13%. This specimen was cultured CD8+ T cells from PBMCs, taken from culture after CMV antigen stimulation. This sequence originates from a human donor in good health (CMV status not recorded). Some clones in this sample may be carry-over from other donors' samples. The V and J genes are TRBV4-1 and TRBJ2-7, with TRBD2 as a possible D gene (6 bases). The CDR3 is CASSQEAAGGYEQYF. The CDR3 DNA follows: TGTGCCAGCAGCCAAGAAGCGGCCGGGGGCTACGAGCAGTACTTC.